This TCR beta chain was recovered during a study of T cell responses to AZD1222 COVID-19 vaccine. Libraries were prepared by immunoSEQ multiplex PCR; TCRdb keeps only in-frame clonotypes and omits some of them. The table lists more than 100,000 clones, roughly 87% of them singletons. This CDR3 is built from 13 residues. The J segment lost 9 bases and the V segment lost 5 bases, leaving 7 bases of the junction unmatched. The germline CDR1 and CDR2 sequences are SEHNR and FQNEAQ (reference sequence). The material was peripheral blood, obtained on day 0 of AZD1222 vaccination. The chain joins TRBV7-9 to TRBJ2-3; TRBD2 aligns across 8 bases. The receptor comes from an adult in good health. The CDR3 here is CASSQGGLGTQYF. The CDR3, as DNA: TGTGCCAGCAGCCAAGGGGGACTAGGGACGCAGTATTTT.